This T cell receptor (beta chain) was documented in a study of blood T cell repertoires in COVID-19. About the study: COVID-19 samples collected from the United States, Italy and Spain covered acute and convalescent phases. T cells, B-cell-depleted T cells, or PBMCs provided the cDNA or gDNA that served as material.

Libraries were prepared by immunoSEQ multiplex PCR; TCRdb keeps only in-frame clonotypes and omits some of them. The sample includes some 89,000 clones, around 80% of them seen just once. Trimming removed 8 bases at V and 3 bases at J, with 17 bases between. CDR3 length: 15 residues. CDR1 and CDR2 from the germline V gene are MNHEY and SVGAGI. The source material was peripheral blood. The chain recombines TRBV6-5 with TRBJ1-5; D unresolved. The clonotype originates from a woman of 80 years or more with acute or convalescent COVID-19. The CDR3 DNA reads TGTGCCAGCTTAGGCCCCACGGGGTTCAATCAGCCCCAGCATTTT. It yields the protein CASLGPTGFNQPQHF.